The present TCR beta chain was sequenced within a study of control samples from healthy donors and cancer patients. Trimming shortened V by 7 bases and J by 7 bases, and 22 bases separated the two germline ends. The CDR3 covers 16 residues. From germline, CDR1 is WSHSY and CDR2 SAAADI. Data came from immunoSEQ multiplex PCR; TCRdb stores just in-frame clones and leaves some out. The sample has 150,000 to 180,000 clones, 90% to 95% seen once; the top ten hold approximately 5.7%. The receptor comes from a man between 40 and 49 years old in good health. The rearrangement links TRBV10-2 to TRBJ2-2, with D perhaps being TRBD1 or TRBD2 (7 bases each). The sample was blood. The CDR3 coding sequence is TGCGCCAGCACCCAGGGGGGGCAGTTCCAAGGCGGGGAGCTGTTTTTT. This encodes CASTQGGQFQGGELFF.